This TCR beta chain emerged from a study of blood T cell repertoires in COVID-19. Study at large: In each case, the material was cDNA or gDNA derived from T cells, B-cell-depleted T cells, or PBMCs.

Germline-derived CDR1 and CDR2 are SGHRS and YFSETQ. This CDR3 spans 16 amino acids. Trimming removed 0 bases from V and 0 bases from J, with 10 bases in between. Clinical history reported by participants formed the basis on which cohorts were assigned. Source study methods: It was from reference gene primer amplification that nucleated cell counts were estimated. The table came from immunoSEQ multiplex PCR; TCRdb's copy has only in-frame clones and leaves some out. The D gene and trimming were derived from the DNA, and the V and J assignments and clone size from that table. This table holds over 140,000 clones, approximately 79% found once.

This chain joins TRBV5-1 and TRBJ1-3; D gene ambiguous. The sample taken for sequencing was PBMCs or T cells enriched from blood (not recorded which). This sequence originates from a woman aged 45-65 years who had recovered from COVID-19. The CDR3 DNA reads as TGCGCCAGCAGCTTGGTACGGGGATTCTCTGGAAACACCATATATTTT. Translating it yields CASSLVRGFSGNTIYF.